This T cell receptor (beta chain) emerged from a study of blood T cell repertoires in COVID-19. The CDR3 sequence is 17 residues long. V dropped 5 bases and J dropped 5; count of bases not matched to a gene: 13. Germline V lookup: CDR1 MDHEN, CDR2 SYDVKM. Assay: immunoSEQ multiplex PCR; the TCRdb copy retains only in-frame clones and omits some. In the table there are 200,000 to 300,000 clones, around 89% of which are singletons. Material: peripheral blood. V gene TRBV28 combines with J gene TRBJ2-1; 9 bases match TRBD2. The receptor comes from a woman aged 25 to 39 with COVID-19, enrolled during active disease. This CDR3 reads CASSPKGREGRNNEQFF. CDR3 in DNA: TGTGCCAGCAGTCCAAAGGGGCGGGAGGGCCGAAACAATGAGCAGTTCTTC.